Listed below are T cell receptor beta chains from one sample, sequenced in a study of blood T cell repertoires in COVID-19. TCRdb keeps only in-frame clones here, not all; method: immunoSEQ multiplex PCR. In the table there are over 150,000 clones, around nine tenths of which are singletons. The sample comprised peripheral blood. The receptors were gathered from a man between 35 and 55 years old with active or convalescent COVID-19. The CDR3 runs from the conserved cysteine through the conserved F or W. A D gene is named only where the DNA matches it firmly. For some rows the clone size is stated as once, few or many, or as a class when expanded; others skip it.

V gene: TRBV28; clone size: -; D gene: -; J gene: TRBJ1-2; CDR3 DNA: TGTGCCAGCAGTTTTGGAGCCGGTGGCTACACCTTC; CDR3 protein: CASSFGAGGYTF
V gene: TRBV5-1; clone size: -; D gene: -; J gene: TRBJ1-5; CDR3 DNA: TGCGCCAGCAGCCCTTCGGGGTCGGGGAGTCAGCCCCAGCATTTT; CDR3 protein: CASSPSGSGSQPQHF
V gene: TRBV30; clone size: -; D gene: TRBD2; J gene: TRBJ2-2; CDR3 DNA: TGTGCCTGGACCAGTACGTTGGCGGGGGTGAACACCGGGGAGCTGTTTTTT; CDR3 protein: CAWTSTLAGVNTGELFF
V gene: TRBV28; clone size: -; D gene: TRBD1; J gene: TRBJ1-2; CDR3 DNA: TGTGCCAGCAGTTGGACAGGGGTCGACGGCTACACCTTC; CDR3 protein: CASSWTGVDGYTF
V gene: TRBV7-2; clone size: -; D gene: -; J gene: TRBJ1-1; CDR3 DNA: TGTGCCAGCAGCTTAGGGACAGTGAACACTGAAGCTTTCTTT; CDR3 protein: CASSLGTVNTEAFF
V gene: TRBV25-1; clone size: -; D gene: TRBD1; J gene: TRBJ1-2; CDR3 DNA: TGTGCCAGCAGTGAATATGAATGGAGGGGGCGCGAGAATGGCTACACCTTC; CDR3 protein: CASSEYEWRGRENGYTF
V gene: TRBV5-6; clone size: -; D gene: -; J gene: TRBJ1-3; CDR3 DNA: TGTGCCAGCAGCAATCCTCTGCTATCTGGAAACACCATATATTTT; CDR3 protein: CASSNPLLSGNTIYF
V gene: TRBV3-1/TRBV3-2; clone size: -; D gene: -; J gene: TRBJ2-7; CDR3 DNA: TGTGCCAGCAGCCCCCCTTCGAGTACGGAGCAGTACTTC; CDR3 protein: CASSPPSSTEQYF
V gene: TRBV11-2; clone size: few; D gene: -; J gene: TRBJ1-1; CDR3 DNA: TGTGCCAGCAGTTCCGGGGGAGCCACTGAAGCTTTCTTT; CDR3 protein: CASSSGGATEAFF
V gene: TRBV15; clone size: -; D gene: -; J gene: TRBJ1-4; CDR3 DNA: TGTGCCACCAGCAGAGATGGGAGAACAACTAATGAAAAACTGTTTTTT; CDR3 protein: CATSRDGRTTNEKLFF
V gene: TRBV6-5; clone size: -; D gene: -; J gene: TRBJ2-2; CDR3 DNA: TGTGCCAGCAGGACTCAGAGGGACACCGGGGAGCTGTTTTTT; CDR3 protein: CASRTQRDTGELFF
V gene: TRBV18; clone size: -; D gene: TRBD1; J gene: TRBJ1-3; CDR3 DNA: TGTGCCAGCTCACGAGGACCGGGACAGGGTGGAAACACCATATATTTT; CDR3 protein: CASSRGPGQGGNTIYF
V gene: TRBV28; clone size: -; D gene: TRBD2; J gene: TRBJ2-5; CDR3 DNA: TGTGCCAGCATGGGGAGGGGCGAGCAGACCCAGTACTTC; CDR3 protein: CASMGRGEQTQYF
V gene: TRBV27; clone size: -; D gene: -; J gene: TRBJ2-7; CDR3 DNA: TGTGCCAGCAGCTTCGGCTTAGCTACTAAGCTCTACGAGCAGTACTTC; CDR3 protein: CASSFGLATKLYEQYF
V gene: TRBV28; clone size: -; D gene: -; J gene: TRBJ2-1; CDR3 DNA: TGTGCCAGCAGTTTAAGAGGTAGCTCCTACAATGAGCAGTTCTTC; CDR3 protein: CASSLRGSSYNEQFF
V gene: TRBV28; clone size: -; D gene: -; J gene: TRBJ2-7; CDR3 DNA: TGTGCCAGCAGTTTACTACCTGAGGAGGGGCGGGGGCGGTACGAGCAGTACTTC; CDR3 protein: CASSLLPEEGRGRYEQYF
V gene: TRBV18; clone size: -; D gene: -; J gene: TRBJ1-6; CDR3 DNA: TGTGCCAGCTCGCAGGGGAGCTCCTATAATTCACCCCTCCACTTT; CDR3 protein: CASSQGSSYNSPLHF
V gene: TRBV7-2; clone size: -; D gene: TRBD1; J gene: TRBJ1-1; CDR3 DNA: TGTGCCAGCAGCTCGGGACAGTCGAACACTGAAGCTTTCTTT; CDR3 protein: CASSSGQSNTEAFF
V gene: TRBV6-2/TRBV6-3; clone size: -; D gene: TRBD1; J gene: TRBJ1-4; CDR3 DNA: TGTGCCAGCAGTTACGGACAGGCGACTAATGAAAAACTGTTTTTT; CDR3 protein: CASSYGQATNEKLFF
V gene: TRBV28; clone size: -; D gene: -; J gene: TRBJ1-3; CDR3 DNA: TGTGCCAGCAGTTCTAGCCGCTCTGGAAACACCATATATTTT; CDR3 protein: CASSSSRSGNTIYF
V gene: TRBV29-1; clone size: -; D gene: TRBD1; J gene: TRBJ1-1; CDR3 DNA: TGCAGCGTTGTGGTCAGGGGGTACACTGAAGCTTTCTTT; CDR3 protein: CSVVVRGYTEAFF
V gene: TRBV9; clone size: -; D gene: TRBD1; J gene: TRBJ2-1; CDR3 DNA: TGTGCCAGCAGCGCCGGACAGGGAGGCTACAATGAGCAGTTCTTC; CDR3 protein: CASSAGQGGYNEQFF
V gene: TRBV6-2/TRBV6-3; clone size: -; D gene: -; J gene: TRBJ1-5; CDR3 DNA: TGTGCCAGCAGTTATATGGAGGGTGAGCCCCAGCATTTT; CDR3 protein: CASSYMEGEPQHF
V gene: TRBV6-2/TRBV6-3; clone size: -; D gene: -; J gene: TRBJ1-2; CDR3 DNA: TGTGCCAGCAGTTACGACGACCAAGGACTGGTCTATGGCTACACCTTC; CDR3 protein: CASSYDDQGLVYGYTF
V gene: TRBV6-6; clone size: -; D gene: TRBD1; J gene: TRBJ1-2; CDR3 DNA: TGTGCCAGCAGTCGATCCGGGACAGGGCGAGGCTACACCTTC; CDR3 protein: CASSRSGTGRGYTF
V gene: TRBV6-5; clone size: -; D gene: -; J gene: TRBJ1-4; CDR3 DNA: TGTGCCAGCAGTTACGAGCGTAATGAAAAACTGTTTTTT; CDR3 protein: CASSYERNEKLFF
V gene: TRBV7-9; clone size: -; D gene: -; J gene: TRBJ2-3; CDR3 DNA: TGTGCCAGCAGCTACTACAGCACAGATACGCAGTATTTT; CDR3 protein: CASSYYSTDTQYF
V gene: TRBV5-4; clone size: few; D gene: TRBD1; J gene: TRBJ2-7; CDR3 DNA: TGTGCCAGCAGCCCCTCCGGGACAGGGAGGGACGAGCAGTACTTC; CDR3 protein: CASSPSGTGRDEQYF
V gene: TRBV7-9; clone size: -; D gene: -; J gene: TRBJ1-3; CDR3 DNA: TGTGCCAGCAGAATGAGCTCTGGAAACACCATATATTTT; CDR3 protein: CASRMSSGNTIYF
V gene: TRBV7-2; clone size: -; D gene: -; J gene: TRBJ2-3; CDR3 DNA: TGTGCCAGCAGCTTAGAGGTCGGGCTGGCGGGCCTCACTACGCAGTATTTT; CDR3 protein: CASSLEVGLAGLTTQYF
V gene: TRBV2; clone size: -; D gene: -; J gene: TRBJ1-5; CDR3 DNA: TGTGCCAGCAGAGCAGACATTACGATTAATCAGCCCCAGCATTTT; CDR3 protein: CASRADITINQPQHF
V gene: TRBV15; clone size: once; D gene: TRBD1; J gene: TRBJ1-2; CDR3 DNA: TGTGCCACCAGCAATGGACAGGGCCATGGCTACACCTTC; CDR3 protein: CATSNGQGHGYTF
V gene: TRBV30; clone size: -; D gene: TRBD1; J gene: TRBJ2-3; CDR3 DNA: TGTGCCTGGGGGGACAGCTTCACAGATACGCAGTATTTT; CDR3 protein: CAWGDSFTDTQYF
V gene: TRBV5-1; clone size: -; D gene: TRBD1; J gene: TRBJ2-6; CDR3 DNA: TGCGCCAGCAGCTTGGCGGGACAGGTCTCTGGGGCCAACGTCCTGACTTTC; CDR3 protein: CASSLAGQVSGANVLTF
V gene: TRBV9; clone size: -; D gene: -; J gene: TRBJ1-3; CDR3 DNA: TGTGCCAGCAGCGCCGACTATGGACGGGACTCTGGAAACACCATATATTTT; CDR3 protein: CASSADYGRDSGNTIYF
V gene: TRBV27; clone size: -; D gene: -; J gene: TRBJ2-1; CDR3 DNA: TGTGCCAGCAGTTTATACCCCCTCGGAGGGGGGGACAATGAGCAGTTCTTC; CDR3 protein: CASSLYPLGGGDNEQFF
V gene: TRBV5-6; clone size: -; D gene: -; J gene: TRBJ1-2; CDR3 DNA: TGTGCCAGCAGCCCTGGGGGCAGCACTAACTATGGCTACACCTTC; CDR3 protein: CASSPGGSTNYGYTF
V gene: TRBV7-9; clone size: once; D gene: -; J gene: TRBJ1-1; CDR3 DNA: TGTGCCAGCAGCTTCACTCTCCCTGAAGCTTTCTTT; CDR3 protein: CASSFTLPEAFF
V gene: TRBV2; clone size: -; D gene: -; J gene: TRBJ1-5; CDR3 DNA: TGTGCCAGCAGTCACTTTGCAGGGTGGAATCAGCCCCAGCATTTT; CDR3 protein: CASSHFAGWNQPQHF
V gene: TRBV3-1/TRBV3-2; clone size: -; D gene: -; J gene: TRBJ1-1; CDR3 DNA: TGTGCCAGCAGCCAAGTAGAGAACACTGAAGCTTTCTTT; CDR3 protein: CASSQVENTEAFF